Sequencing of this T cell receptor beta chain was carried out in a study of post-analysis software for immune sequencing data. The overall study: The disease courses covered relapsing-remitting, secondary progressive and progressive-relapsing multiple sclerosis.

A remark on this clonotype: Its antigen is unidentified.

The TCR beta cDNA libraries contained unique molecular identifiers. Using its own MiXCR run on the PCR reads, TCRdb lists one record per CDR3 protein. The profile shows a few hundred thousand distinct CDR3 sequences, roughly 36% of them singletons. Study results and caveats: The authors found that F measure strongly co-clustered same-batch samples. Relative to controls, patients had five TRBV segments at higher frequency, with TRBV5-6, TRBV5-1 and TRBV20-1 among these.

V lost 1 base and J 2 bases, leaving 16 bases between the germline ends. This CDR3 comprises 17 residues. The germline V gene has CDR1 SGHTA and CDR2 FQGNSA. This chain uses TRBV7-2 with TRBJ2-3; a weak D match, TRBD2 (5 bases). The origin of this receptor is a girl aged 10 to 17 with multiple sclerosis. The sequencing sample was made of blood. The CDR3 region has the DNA TGTGCCAGCAGCTTAGGGGGTCCGGGAACCTACACAGATACGCAGTATTTT. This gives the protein CASSLGGPGTYTDTQYF.